This T cell receptor (beta chain) appears in the sequencing data of a study of blood T cell repertoires in COVID-19. Participants came from roughly 24 US areas, aged roughly 18 to 100 years. The CDR3 has 16 amino acids. CDR1 ENHRY and CDR2 SYGVKD come from the germline V gene. V lost 0 bases and J 3 bases, leaving 12 bases between the germline ends. Source study methods: Amplification with reference gene primers provided the estimates of nucleated cell counts. Assay: immunoSEQ multiplex PCR; the TCRdb copy retains only in-frame clones and omits some. Clone size and the V and J calls come from that table; the DNA yielded D and trimming. The sample has under 250,000 clones; about nine tenths are singletons.

The chain has TRBV10-3 and TRBJ1-3; TRBD1 is a possible D gene (6 bases). Sequencing was done on a sample of PBMCs or T cells enriched from blood (not recorded which). The source of this sequence is a woman in her thirties with acute COVID-19. The CDR3 loop is CAISESLGGRGNTIYF. The CDR3 DNA follows: TGTGCCATCAGTGAGTCGTTGGGGGGGCGTGGAAACACCATATATTTT.